This T cell receptor (beta chain) was documented in a study of cytomegalovirus exposure and HLA in healthy donors (dated by TCRdb to about 2017). Some background on the complete study: According to an earlier analysis of 550 to 700 of the donors, 200 million or so T cells yielded 120 million or so unique TCR beta sequences and approximately 300 Gb of sequence data. The genetic ancestry cluster associated with self-reported Caucasian donors included about 84% of the roughly 400 genotyped donors. Every discovery cohort repertoire had been produced on one sequencing platform. The T cell repertoires of 666 subjects were profiled by immunosequencing and related to cytomegalovirus serostatus. High-throughput TCR immunosequencing, statistical association of individual TCRs with disease status, and machine learning were combined to predict cytomegalovirus infection status. Typing coverage differed by locus: A, B, C, DRB1 and DQB1 were typed in roughly 620-630 donors, DQA1 in 500 to 550, DPA1 in 600 to 610, and DPB1 in 450 to 490. A separate validation cohort of over a hundred different subjects was used in addition to the 666-subject first cohort. A later genetic analysis took genome-wide SNP genotypes for about 60% of the roughly 670 donors and used that subset as a discovery cohort. The aim of the study was to test whether cataloging public T cell receptors could identify signatures of past pathogen exposure. Rather than using new phenotypic data, the later analysis identified candidate immune exposures from TCR beta sequences and from how often those sequences occurred across donors. HLA typing covered class I and class II loci at four-digit resolution. About 280 gigabases of sequencing data and 70 million to 100 million unique TCR sequences made up an early release that covered 500 to 650 HLA-typed donors. Among some 410 genotyped donors of the cohort, an average of about 240,000 unique TCR beta nucleotide sequences was sequenced per donor, of which about 18% were non-productive. Donor age, sex, ethnicity and CMV serostatus were compiled alongside the repertoire data. An earlier analysis of approximately 630 of the donors applied high-throughput TCR beta sequencing to assess whether each TCR beta V gene segment acted as functional or pseudogenic. Because of strong linkage in the cohort, roughly 5 DR-DQ haplotypes were treated as single units for association and clustering. A later analysis re-analyzed previously published TCR beta repertoires from 666 donors and added high-resolution HLA genotyping to study TCR occurrence patterns. Broader findings and caveats from the paper: According to a later analysis, TCR association rates differed among HLA loci, with DRB1 alleles showing the most associated TCRs and HLA-C alleles showing the fewest. The cohort was sequenced for TCR beta chains only, and without alpha or paired-chain data the features that could be detected were limited. In a later genetic analysis, a missense DCLRE1C variant was associated with V-gene and J-gene trimming of TCR beta chains, and the association was replicated in an independent cohort. Most TCR sequences were observed very rarely across donors, whereas some public TCRs were present in many individuals. A further reported finding was that TCR beta sequences accurately predicted the HLA-A and HLA-B alleles for most subjects in the first cohort. Because counts were too low, seventeen rarely observed V segments, including chromosome 9 orphons, were left out of the earlier analysis of 587 of the donors. In a later analysis, HLA-associated TCR beta chains were found to be more clonally expanded and to have lower generation probabilities than equally common non-associated chains. Roughly uniform sequencing depth across donors was assumed in presence/absence analyses, although this assumption may not hold. In a later genetic analysis, fewer N-insertions in productive TCRs were reported among donors in an Asian-associated ancestry cluster than the roughly 700-donor mean. According to a later analysis, parvovirus B19, influenza, CMV and Epstein-Barr virus appeared linked to several top co-occurrence clusters. The sequencing pipeline was judged likely to have produced a cluster of highly shared sequence variants as a technical artifact. Correlated functional status among segregating V segments might be attributable to linkage disequilibrium, but an unknown experimental factor could not be ruled out. It was suggested by the authors that the approach could potentially be generalized to other disease states and immunological phenotypes. Because HLA typing was unavailable for some donors at each locus, only the typed subset was used in association tests. Specific HLA alleles were associated with more than 15,000 TCR beta sequences at a false discovery rate of 0.05 in a later analysis. Three of the identified cytomegalovirus-associated TCR beta chains were confirmed in vitro to be specific for cytomegalovirus antigens. In an earlier analysis of roughly 500 of the donors, most TCR beta V segments appeared in productive rearrangements about 87% or about 30% of the time, broadly matching IMGT annotations. When HLA alleles, especially DR and DQ, strongly co-occurred, TCR associations were difficult to assign to individual alleles. The classifier was reported to diagnose cytomegalovirus status with high specificity and sensitivity in both the original and validation cohorts. In the study, about 150 TCR beta chains were listed as associated with cytomegalovirus. In a later analysis, most CMV-associated TCR beta chains were found to appear HLA-restricted, with HLA associations seemingly driven largely by CMV exposure. Some IMGT-functional V segments, including TRBV6-2 and TRBV6-3, could not be told apart with the 87-base-pair reads, so those segments were excluded. CMV serostatus was the only immune exposure information available for the cohort.

The table lists this clone with a few counts. What antigen it recognizes has not been identified. No qualities accompany the bases; no much larger clone lies one base away. Receptor libraries were prepared by the immunoSEQ multiplex PCR assay. For the multiplex PCR, a mixture combining 60 forward primers for TCR Vbeta segments and 13 reverse primers for TCR Jbeta segments was used. A multiplex PCR assay on genomic DNA amplified the CDR3 region of rearranged TCR beta genes. On the Illumina HiSeq System, the amplified TCR beta libraries were sequenced as 87-base-pair reads. Processing in the source paper ran as follows. Across the roughly 640 repertoires, a later analysis counted 78 million or so unique TCR beta chains, roughly 11 million of which were shared by at least two donors. A nearest-neighbor algorithm error-corrected the raw reads and collapsed the reads into unique sequences, merging closely related sequences to remove PCR and sequencing errors. CDR3 sequences were aligned to IMGT reference sequences to assign V, D and J gene segments. For a sequence to be retained, a match of at least six nucleotides to both a V gene segment and a J gene segment was required. Rearrangements were classified as productive when the CDR3 lacked stop codons and remained in frame with V and J, and all other rearrangements were classified as non-productive. Following IMGT convention, CDR3 was defined as the stretch from the second conserved V-encoded cysteine up to the conserved J-encoded phenylalanine. The earlier analysis of about 500 of the donors excluded sequences that lacked an unambiguous match to a single V gene segment. In an earlier analysis of roughly 600 of the donors, a V segment was called functional when productive rearrangements were above 56.7%, and segregating when the standard deviation between donors exceeded 5%. To diagnose cytomegalovirus status from the catalog of TCR beta chain sequences, a statistical classification framework was built. V and J gene assignment, in a later analysis, came from comparing TCR nucleotide sequences with IMGT/GENE-DB human TR gene sequences. In a later analysis, CDR3 sequences and most-parsimonious VDJ recombination scenarios were assigned using the TCRdist pipeline. In a later analysis, each TCR beta chain was defined by its CDR3 amino acid sequence together with its V-gene family, and reads lacking a unique V-gene family were excluded. As a way to deal with suspected cross-contamination and a sequencing artifact, a later analysis dropped under 600 nucleotide sequences that were highly shared and had low generation probability. For each public chain, a later analysis derived a clonal expansion index from normalized ranks of inferred template counts within each repertoire. A later analysis computed generation probabilities with a VDJ recombination model fitted to out-of-frame rearrangements, and checked the results against IGoR. In a later analysis, TCR-TCR, TCR-HLA and TCR-CMV co-occurrence was scored with hypergeometric tests, and a repertoire-size bias correction was applied to TCR pairs. False discovery rates were estimated in a later analysis by permuting HLA or CMV assignments 20 times. In a later analysis, co-occurring TCRs were grouped using DBSCAN, with TCRdist sequence similarity added in when clustering inside HLA-allele-positive subsets. For co-occurrence clustering, repertoires with fewer than 30,000 or more than 120,000 public chains were excluded, along with roughly 5 repertoires with anomalous nucleotide sharing. Entries here come from immuneACCESS through TCRdb and include only in-frame sequences with V and J called. Some clones fail to appear in such tables; in the studies checked, an unresolved V gene covers under half of the shortfall, and the cause of the remainder is unknown. That table is the source of V, J and clone size, and D and trimming were worked out from the DNA. Counted in this sample were approximately 150,000 clones; 70% to 80% of them appeared once. The top ten constitute over 13% of the sample.

The cohort consisted of 600 to 700 healthy bone marrow donors. At the time of sampling, all cohort members were nominally healthy, though unrecorded immune exposures were likely present. The donor tested CMV seronegative, placing the donor among the 300 to 450 seronegative members of the cohort. A peripheral blood sample was provided by each donor, and peripheral blood mononuclear cells were used for TCR beta sequencing. The Qiagen DNeasy Blood Extraction Kit was used to extract genomic DNA from the blood cell samples. CDR1 and CDR2 are read off the germline V gene (reference sequence) as SEHNR and FQNEAQ. The CDR3 sequence holds 15 residues, the cysteine and phenylalanine included. Only CDR3 DNA is held: 45 bases, read in frame from base 1. Compared with germline, V lacks 5 bases and J lacks 5 bases; bases without a gene match: 4.

The rearrangement joined TRBV7-9 to TRBJ2-1, and TRBD2 aligns with 12 junction nucleotides. This receptor was obtained from a woman in her 40s in good health and CMV-seronegative. The sample was PBMCs. CDR3 region: CASSHGLAGHNEQFF. The DNA sequence follows: TGTGCCAGCAGCCACGGACTAGCGGGGCACAATGAGCAGTTCTTC.